This entry describes one TCR beta chain. The antigen is undetermined. This record comes from a study of cytomegalovirus exposure and HLA in healthy donors. Study details: Sequencing of some 190 million T cells in an earlier analysis found about 120 million unique TCR beta sequences. Overall study findings and caveats: Later analysis showed TCR association rates varying by HLA locus, highest for DRB1 and lowest for HLA-C. An analysis that came later showed most CMV-associated TCR beta chains appearing HLA-restricted.

Primers included in the PCR were 60 Vbeta and 13 Jbeta primers. Measured with immunoSEQ multiplex PCR; TCRdb has only the in-frame clones, and not every one. Among about 110,000 clones listed, 67% were seen once. The junction had 11 bases not matched to a gene; V was cut back by 2 bases and J by 7 bases. The CDR3 covers 16 residues. Germline loops: CDR1 MNHEY, CDR2 SMNVEV (reference sequence). This TCR was recovered from a man in his late teens or twenties in good health and CMV-seropositive. Material: PBMCs. The chain is built from TRBV27 and TRBJ1-2, with 9 bases matching TRBD1. CDR3 nucleotide sequence: TGTGCCAGCAGTTTAATCGGGACAGGGTCTATTTGTGGCTACACCTTC. Translating gives CASSLIGTGSICGYTF.